Included here is one T cell receptor beta chain sequence, with context. The antigen is unknown. Looked up from germline, CDR1 is LNHDA and CDR2 is SQIVND (reference sequence). The J segment lost 3 bases and the V segment lost 6 bases, leaving 8 bases of the junction unmatched. CDR3 length equals 15 residues. The data were produced by immunoSEQ multiplex PCR, yet TCRdb's version contains in-frame clones alone and is incomplete. The sample records some 52,000 clones, around four fifths being singletons. These data come from a study of memory CD4+ T cells and cytomegalovirus serostatus. The overall study: This sample comes from healthy Belgian adults, about nine CMV seropositive, approximately 25 seronegative.

Notes on the study in general: CMV serostatus prediction reached median AUC approximately 0.96, or 0.89 with US-trained model. The CMV-associated TCR signature appears largely within the CD4+ memory repertoire.

Single viable CD3+CD4+CD8-CD45RO+ cells were sorted as the memory CD4+ T cells. CD4+ T cells were isolated by positive magnetic selection. Sequences were obtained from memory CD4+ T cells from blood. The chain uses TRBV19 and TRBJ1-2, with TRBD1 matching over 9 bases. This TCR came from an adult in good health and CMV-seropositive. The CDR3 sequence is CASRYDRGFDYGYTF. CDR3 DNA sequence: TGTGCCAGTAGATACGACAGGGGGTTTGACTATGGCTACACCTTC.